Presented here are 6 T cell receptor beta chains from one specimen sequenced in a study of shared clonotypes between healthy human individuals (dated by TCRdb to the early 2020s). Library generation was performed with the immunoSEQ multiplex PCR assay. The table comes from immuneACCESS by way of TCRdb, which keeps in-frame sequences with V and J called. Part of the clones is missing from these tables; in studies checked, under half for an unresolved V gene and the rest for unknown reasons. This sample has about 1.5 million clones in its table, and 98% of those were observed once. The ten biggest clones cover about 0.42% of the sample. Sequenced sample: naive CD4+ T cells sorted from blood. What the cell subset or site label conveys for this sample: CD45RA+ positively selected. These receptors were collected from a man younger than 45 in good health.

The CDR3 nucleotides are TGCGCCAGCAGCTTTACAGGGGGCGCAGCTAACTATGGCTACACCTTC. Its protein is CASSFTGGAANYGYTF. The chain is built from TRBV5-1 and TRBJ1-2, with TRBD1 matching over 9 bases. This CDR3 spans 16 amino acids. CDR1 and CDR2 from the germline V gene are SGHRS and YFSETQ. J gave up 0 bases and V 2 bases, and 5 bases lay outside the gene matches.

This clone was detected once. This chain uses TRBV19 with TRBJ1-1; 9 bases line up with TRBD1. This CDR3 is built from 16 residues. V trimming: 5 bases; J trimming: 2 bases; junction bases outside the gene matches: 9. Germline V gene sequence: CDR1 LNHDA, CDR2 SQIVND (reference sequence). The CDR3 loop reads CASSPTMGQGNTEAFF. In DNA, the CDR3 is TGTGCCAGTAGTCCGACGATGGGACAGGGAAACACTGAAGCTTTCTTT. The complete variable domain, with remaining parts taken from reference TRBV19 and TRBJ1-1, reads DGGITQSPKYLFRKEGQNVTLSCEQNLNHDAMYWYRQDPGQGLRLIYYSQIVNDFQKGDIAEGYSVSREKKESFPLTVTSAQKNPTAFYLCASSPTMGQGNTEAFFGQGTRLTVV.

V and J are TRBV28 and TRBJ2-3; 9 nucleotides line up with TRBD1. CDR3 length: 19 residues. Germline-derived CDR1 and CDR2 are MDHEN and SYDVKM. V shed 1 base, J shed 4 bases, and the junction held 15 bases outside the gene matches. CDR3 residues: CASSLLGGTGQGEADTQYF. In nucleotides, the CDR3 is TGTGCCAGCAGTTTATTGGGCGGGACGGGACAGGGTGAGGCAGATACGCAGTATTTT.

The chain links TRBV9 to TRBJ2-7; no definite D call. With 0 bases removed from V and 2 bases from J, the gap between germline ends came to 12 bases. CDR1 SGDLS and CDR2 YYNGEE come from the germline V gene. This CDR3 region has 15 residues. The CDR3 is CASSVGVGGTYEQYF. CDR3 DNA sequence: TGTGCCAGCAGCGTAGGGGTTGGCGGTACCTACGAGCAGTACTTC.

The V gene is TRBV6-1, the J gene TRBJ1-2; 10 bases agree with TRBD1. J was trimmed by 6 bases and V by 0 bases; bases with no gene match: 7. The CDR3 extends over 16 amino acids. Germline V gives CDR1 MNHNS, CDR2 SASEGT. The CDR3, as DNA: TGTGCCAGCAGTGAAGCGTGGGGGACAGGGGACAATGGCTACACCTTC. Its translation is CASSEAWGTGDNGYTF.

The table lists this clone with a count of one. The rearrangement uses TRBV18 and TRBJ2-1; D not certain. The V gene's germline CDR1 is KGHSH and CDR2 LQKENI. This CDR3 contains 15 residues. The V gene lost 5 bases and the J gene lost 0 bases, with 11 bases spanning the gap. The CDR3 region is CASSEDMSSYNEQFF. The CDR3 DNA follows: TGTGCCAGCTCAGAAGACATGAGCTCCTACAATGAGCAGTTCTTC.